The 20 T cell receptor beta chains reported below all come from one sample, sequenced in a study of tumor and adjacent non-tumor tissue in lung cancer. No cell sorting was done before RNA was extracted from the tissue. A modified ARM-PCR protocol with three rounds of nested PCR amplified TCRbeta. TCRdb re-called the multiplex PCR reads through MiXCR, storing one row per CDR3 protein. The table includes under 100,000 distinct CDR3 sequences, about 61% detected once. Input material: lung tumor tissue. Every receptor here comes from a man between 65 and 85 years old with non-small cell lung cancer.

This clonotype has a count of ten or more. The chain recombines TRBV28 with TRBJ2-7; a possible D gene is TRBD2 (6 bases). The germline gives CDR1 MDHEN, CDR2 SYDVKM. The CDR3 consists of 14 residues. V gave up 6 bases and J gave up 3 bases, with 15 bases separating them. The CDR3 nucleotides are TGTGCCAGCAGGGGGGGTGGGCTTATCTACGAGCAGTACTTC. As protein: CASRGGGLIYEQYF.

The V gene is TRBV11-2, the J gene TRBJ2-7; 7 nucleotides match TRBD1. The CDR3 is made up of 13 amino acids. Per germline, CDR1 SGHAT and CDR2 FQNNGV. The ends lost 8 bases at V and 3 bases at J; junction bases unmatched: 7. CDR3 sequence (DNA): TGTGCCAGCGAGGGGGACAGAAACTACGAGCAGTACTTC. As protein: CASEGDRNYEQYF. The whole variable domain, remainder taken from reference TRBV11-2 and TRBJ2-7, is EAGVAQSPRYKIIEKRQSVAFWCNPISGHATLYWYQQILGQGPKLLIQFQNNGVVDDSQLPKDRFSAERLKGVDSTLKIQPAKLEDSAVYLCASEGDRNYEQYFGPGTRLTVT.

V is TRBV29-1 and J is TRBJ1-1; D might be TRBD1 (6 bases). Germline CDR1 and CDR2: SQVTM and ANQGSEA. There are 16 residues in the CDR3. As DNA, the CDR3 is TGCACCGACCTTGGGACACTGCCCCTCAATACTGATGAAGCTTTCTTT. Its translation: CTDLGTLPLNTDEAFF.

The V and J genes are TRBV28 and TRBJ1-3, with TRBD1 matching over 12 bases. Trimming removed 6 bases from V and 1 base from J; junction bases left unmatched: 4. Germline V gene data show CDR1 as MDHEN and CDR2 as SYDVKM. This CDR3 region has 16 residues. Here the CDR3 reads CASSRDRGLSGNTIYF. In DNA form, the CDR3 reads TGTGCCAGCAGCAGGGACAGGGGGCTTTCTGGAAACACCATATATTTT.

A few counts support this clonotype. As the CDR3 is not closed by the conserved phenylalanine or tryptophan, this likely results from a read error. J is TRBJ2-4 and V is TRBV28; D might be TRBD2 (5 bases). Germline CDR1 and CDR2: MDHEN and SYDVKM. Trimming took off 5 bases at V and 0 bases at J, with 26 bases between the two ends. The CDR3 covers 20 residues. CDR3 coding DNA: TGTGCCAGCAGTACCCAATCGGGGTGGTCGGACCCCCTAGCCAAAAACATTCAGTACCTC. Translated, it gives CASSTQSGWSDPLAKNIQYL.

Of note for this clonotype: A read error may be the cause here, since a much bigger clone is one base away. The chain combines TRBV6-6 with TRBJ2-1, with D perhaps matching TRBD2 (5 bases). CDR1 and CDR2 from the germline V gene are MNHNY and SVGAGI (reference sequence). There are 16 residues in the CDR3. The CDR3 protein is CASSYSGMGFRDEHFF. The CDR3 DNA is TGTGCCAGCAGTTACTCGGGGATGGGGTTTCGGGATGAGCATTTCTTC.

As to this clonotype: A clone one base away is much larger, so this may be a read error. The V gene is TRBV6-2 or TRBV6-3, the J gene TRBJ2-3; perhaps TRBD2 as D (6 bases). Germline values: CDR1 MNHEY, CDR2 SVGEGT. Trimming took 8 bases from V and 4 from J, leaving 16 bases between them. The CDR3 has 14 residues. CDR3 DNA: TGTGCCAGCGGTCCCCCCTCTAGCGCAGATACGCAGTATTTT. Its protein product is CASGPPSSADTQYF.

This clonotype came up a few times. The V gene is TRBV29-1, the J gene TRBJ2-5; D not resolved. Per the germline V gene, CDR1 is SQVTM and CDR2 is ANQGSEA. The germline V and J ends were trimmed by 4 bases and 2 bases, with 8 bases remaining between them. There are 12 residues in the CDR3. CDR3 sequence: CSVGQDQETQYF. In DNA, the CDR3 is TGCAGCGTTGGTCAGGATCAAGAGACCCAGTACTTC.

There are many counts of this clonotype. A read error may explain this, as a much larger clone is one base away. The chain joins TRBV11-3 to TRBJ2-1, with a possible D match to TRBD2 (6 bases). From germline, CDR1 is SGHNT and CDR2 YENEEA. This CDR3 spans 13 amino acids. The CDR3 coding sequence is TGTGCCAGCAGCTTAGGGGGGGTTAATGAGCAGCTCTTC. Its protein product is CASSLGGVNEQLF.

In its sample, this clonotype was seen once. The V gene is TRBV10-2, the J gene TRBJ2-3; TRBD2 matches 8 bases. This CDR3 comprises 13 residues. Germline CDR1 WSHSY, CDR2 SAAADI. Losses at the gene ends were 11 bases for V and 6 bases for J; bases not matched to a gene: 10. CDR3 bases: TGCGCCTGTATAGCGGGGATCACGGATACGCAGTATTTT. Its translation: CACIAGITDTQYF.

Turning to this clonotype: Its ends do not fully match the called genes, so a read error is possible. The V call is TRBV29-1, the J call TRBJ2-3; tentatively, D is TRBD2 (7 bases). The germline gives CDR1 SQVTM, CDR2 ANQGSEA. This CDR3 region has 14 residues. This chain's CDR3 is CSVALWGGQDTRYF. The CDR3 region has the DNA TGCAGCGTTGCCCTCTGGGGGGGCCAAGATACGCGGTATTTT.

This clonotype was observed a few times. For the CDR3, the DNA is TGTGCCAGCAACCGCAGCGGGGCAAATATGAGCACTGAAGCTTTCTTT. As protein: CASNRSGANMSTEAFF. V and J are TRBV11-3 and TRBJ1-1; tentatively, D is TRBD1 (5 bases). The CDR3 loop spans 16 amino acids. Germline V gives CDR1 SGHNT, CDR2 YENEEA. Deletions cut 7 bases from V and 4 bases from J, with 22 bases between.

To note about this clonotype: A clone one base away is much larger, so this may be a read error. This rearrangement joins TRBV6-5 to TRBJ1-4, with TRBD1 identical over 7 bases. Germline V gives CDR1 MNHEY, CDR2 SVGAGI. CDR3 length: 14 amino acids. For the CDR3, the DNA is TGTGCCATCAGTTATTCGCAGGGGGGAGAAAAACTGTTTTTT. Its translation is CAISYSQGGEKLFF.

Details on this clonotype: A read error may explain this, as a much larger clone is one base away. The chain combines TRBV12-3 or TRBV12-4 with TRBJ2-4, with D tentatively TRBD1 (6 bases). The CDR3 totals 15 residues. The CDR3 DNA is TGTGCCAACAGTTTGGCAGGGGCGGCCAAAAACATTCAGTACTTC. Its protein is CANSLAGAAKNIQYF.

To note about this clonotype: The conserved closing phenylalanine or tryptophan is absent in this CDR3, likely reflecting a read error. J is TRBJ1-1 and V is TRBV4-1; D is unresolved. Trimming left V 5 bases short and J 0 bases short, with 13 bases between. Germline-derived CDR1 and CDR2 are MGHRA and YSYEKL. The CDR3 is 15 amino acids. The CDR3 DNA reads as TGCGCCAGCAGCTTTTCCAGACTGTTGAACACTGAAGCTTTCTAT. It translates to CASSFSRLLNTEAFY.

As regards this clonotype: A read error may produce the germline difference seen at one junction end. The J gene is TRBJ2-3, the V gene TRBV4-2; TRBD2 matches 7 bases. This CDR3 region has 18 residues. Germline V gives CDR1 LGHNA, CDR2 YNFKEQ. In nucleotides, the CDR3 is TGCGCCAGCAGCCAAGATATAGGAGTGGGGGGGTATTTAGATACGCAGTATTTT. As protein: CASSQDIGVGGYLDTQYF.

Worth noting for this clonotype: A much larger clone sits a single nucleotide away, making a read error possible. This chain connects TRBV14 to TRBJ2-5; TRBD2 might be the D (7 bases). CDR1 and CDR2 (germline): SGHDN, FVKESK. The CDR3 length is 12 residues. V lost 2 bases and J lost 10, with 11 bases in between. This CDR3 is CASSQRGAVQYF. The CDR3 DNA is TGTGCCAGCAGCCAACGGGGGGCGGTCCAGTACTTC.

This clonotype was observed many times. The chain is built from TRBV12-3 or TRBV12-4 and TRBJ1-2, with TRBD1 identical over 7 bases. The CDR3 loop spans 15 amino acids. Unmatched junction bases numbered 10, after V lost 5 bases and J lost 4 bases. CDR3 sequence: CASSPRYRGTYGYTF. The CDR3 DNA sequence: TGTGCCAGCAGTCCGAGATACAGGGGTACCTATGGCTACACCTTC.

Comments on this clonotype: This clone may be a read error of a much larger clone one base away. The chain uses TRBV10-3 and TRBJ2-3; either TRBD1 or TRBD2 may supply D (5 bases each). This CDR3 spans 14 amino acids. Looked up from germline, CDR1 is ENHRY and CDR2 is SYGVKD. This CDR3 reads CVIRDDQRGDTRYF. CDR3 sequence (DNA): TGTGTCATCAGGGATGACCAGAGGGGAGATACGCGGTATTTT.

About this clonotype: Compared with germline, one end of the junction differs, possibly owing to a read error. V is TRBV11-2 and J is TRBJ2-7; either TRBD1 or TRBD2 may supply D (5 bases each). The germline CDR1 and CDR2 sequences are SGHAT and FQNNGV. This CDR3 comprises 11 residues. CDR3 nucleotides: TGTGTCAGCAGCTTCGGGACCGAGCAGTACTTC. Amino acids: CVSSFGTEQYF.